Listed below are T cell receptor beta chains from one sample, sequenced in a study of T cell responses to AZD1222 COVID-19 vaccine. Libraries were prepared by immunoSEQ multiplex PCR; TCRdb keeps only in-frame clonotypes and omits some of them. The sample has roughly 150,000 clones, roughly 90% seen once. Sequencing was performed on peripheral blood, taken 28 days after the second AZD1222 dose. The receptors derive from an adult who received the AZD1222 COVID-19 vaccine. The CDR3 runs from the conserved cysteine through the conserved F or W. The D gene is left open where the match is weak. A row's size may be missing; if present it is once, few, many or a size class.

v_gene	j_gene	d_gene	abundance	CDR3aa	CDR3nt
TRBV2	TRBJ1-5	.	.	CASGSYSNQPQHF	TGTGCCAGCGGCAGCTATAGCAATCAGCCCCAGCATTTT
TRBV5-1	TRBJ2-7	.	once	CASSLGAGSSYEQYF	TGCGCCAGCAGCTTAGGGGCAGGGAGCTCCTACGAGCAGTACTTC
TRBV6-5	TRBJ1-1	.	.	CASSSLGWDEAFF	TGTGCCAGCAGTTCACTCGGATGGGACGAAGCTTTCTTT
TRBV5-1	TRBJ2-2	TRBD2	.	CASSGTSGRLSNTGELFF	TGCGCCAGCAGTGGGACTAGCGGGAGGCTCTCTAACACCGGGGAGCTGTTTTTT
TRBV10-2	TRBJ2-2	.	.	CASSGGRWTGELFF	TGCGCCAGCAGTGGGGGGCGGTGGACCGGGGAGCTGTTTTTT
TRBV6-6	TRBJ1-5	TRBD1	.	CASSRTGEGVVGQPQHF	TGTGCCAGCAGTCGGACAGGGGAAGGTGTTGTTGGTCAGCCCCAGCATTTT
TRBV5-1	TRBJ1-4	TRBD1	.	CASSTGQGGDEKLFF	TGCGCCAGCAGCACAGGACAGGGAGGGGATGAAAAACTGTTTTTT
TRBV5-4	TRBJ1-2	.	once	CASSLEGLRGYTF	TGTGCCAGCAGCTTGGAGGGGCTTAGGGGCTACACCTTC
TRBV5-5	TRBJ2-1	.	.	CASSLGGRANEQFF	TGTGCCAGCAGCTTAGGGGGGAGGGCGAATGAGCAGTTCTTC
TRBV5-1	TRBJ1-1	.	.	CASSLDDLGGGTEAFF	TGCGCCAGCAGCTTGGATGACCTGGGAGGGGGCACTGAAGCTTTCTTT
TRBV15	TRBJ1-2	.	.	CATSRGPLSREKGYTF	TGTGCCACCAGCAGAGGGCCGTTGAGCCGGGAAAAGGGCTACACCTTC
TRBV6-4	TRBJ2-1	.	once	CASSEGLGRNEQFF	TGTGCCAGCAGTGAGGGGTTAGGGCGCAATGAGCAGTTCTTC
TRBV5-1	TRBJ1-6	.	.	CASSTEGPGGTVSPLHF	TGCGCCAGCAGCACCGAGGGCCCTGGGGGCACAGTTTCACCCCTCCACTTT
TRBV18	TRBJ1-6	.	.	CASSQQADSPLHF	TGTGCCAGCTCACAACAAGCGGATTCACCCCTCCACTTT
TRBV30	TRBJ1-6	TRBD1	.	CAWSGGQGFSYNSPLHF	TGTGCCTGGAGTGGGGGACAGGGCTTCTCCTATAATTCACCCCTCCACTTT
TRBV11-2	TRBJ1-1	.	.	CASSFVQENTEAFF	TGTGCCAGCAGCTTCGTACAGGAGAACACTGAAGCTTTCTTT
TRBV27	TRBJ1-2	.	.	CASSSPRSNYGYTF	TGTGCCAGCAGTTCTCCACGGTCTAACTATGGCTACACCTTC
TRBV7-9	TRBJ1-1	.	.	CASSPREGTEAFF	TGTGCCAGCAGCCCCCGAGAGGGCACTGAAGCTTTCTTT
TRBV19	TRBJ1-2	TRBD1	.	CASTFTGGNYGYTF	TGTGCCAGTACCTTCACAGGGGGCAACTATGGCTACACCTTC
TRBV10-3	TRBJ2-3	.	.	CAIRPRGPTDTQYF	TGTGCCATCAGGCCCCGGGGGCCGACAGATACGCAGTATTTT
TRBV20-1	TRBJ1-1	.	.	CSASWDGEAFF	TGCAGTGCCTCATGGGACGGTGAAGCTTTCTTT
TRBV29-1	TRBJ1-1	.	.	CSVESPEAFF	TGCAGCGTTGAAAGCCCTGAAGCTTTCTTT
TRBV5-4	TRBJ2-5	.	once	CASSLGSVQETQYF	TGTGCCAGCAGCTTGGGGTCAGTACAAGAGACCCAGTACTTC
TRBV19	TRBJ1-3	.	.	CATENRAHSGNTIYF	TGTGCCACCGAAAACAGGGCCCACTCTGGAAACACCATATATTTT
TRBV11-3	TRBJ1-1	.	.	CASSIPGTEAFF	TGTGCCAGCAGCATTCCTGGCACTGAAGCTTTCTTT
TRBV7-3	TRBJ1-3	.	.	CASSPGTGSGNTIYF	TGTGCCAGCAGCCCCGGGACCGGCTCTGGAAACACCATATATTTT
TRBV18	TRBJ1-2	.	.	CASSPRDNYGYTF	TGTGCCAGCTCACCAAGAGACAACTATGGCTACACCTTC
TRBV12-3/TRBV12-4	TRBJ1-2	.	.	CASSDRSRGGYTF	TGTGCCAGCAGCGACAGGTCAAGAGGGGGCTACACCTTC
TRBV11-2	TRBJ1-1	.	.	CASSTRRQKENTEAFF	TGTGCCAGCAGCACGAGGCGGCAGAAAGAAAACACTGAAGCTTTCTTT
TRBV15	TRBJ1-2	.	few	CATSRPGGDYGYTF	TGTGCCACCAGCAGACCCGGAGGGGACTATGGCTACACCTTC
TRBV13	TRBJ2-5	.	.	CASSLGRLQETQYF	TGTGCCAGCAGCTTAGGTAGGCTCCAAGAGACCCAGTACTTC
TRBV6-1	TRBJ2-7	.	.	CASSEGGWQSYEQYF	TGTGCCAGCAGTGAAGGTGGTTGGCAGTCCTACGAGCAGTACTTC
TRBV12-3/TRBV12-4	TRBJ2-4	.	.	CASSLLAKNIQYF	TGTGCCAGCAGTTTACTAGCCAAAAACATTCAGTACTTC
TRBV18	TRBJ1-2	.	.	CASSPTAGRNYGYTF	TGTGCCAGCTCACCGACGGCCGGGCGAAACTATGGCTACACCTTC
TRBV5-6	TRBJ2-7	.	.	CASSAADEQYF	TGTGCCAGCAGCGCGGCGGACGAGCAGTACTTC
TRBV6-5	TRBJ2-2	.	.	CASSSQTGELFF	TGTGCCAGCAGTTCCCAAACCGGGGAGCTGTTTTTT
TRBV30	TRBJ1-2	.	.	CAWSVLVPAYGYTF	TGTGCCTGGAGTGTACTAGTTCCTGCATATGGCTACACCTTC
TRBV12-5	TRBJ2-3	TRBD1	.	CASGSGQHTDTQYF	TGTGCTAGTGGCTCGGGACAGCACACAGATACGCAGTATTTT
TRBV7-2	TRBJ2-1	.	.	CASSSQGGGNEQFF	TGTGCCAGCAGCTCCCAGGGGGGGGGCAATGAGCAGTTCTTC
TRBV7-3	TRBJ2-7	TRBD1	.	CASSLGQGAYEQYF	TGTGCCAGCAGCTTAGGACAGGGGGCCTACGAGCAGTACTTC